A single sample is the source of the 32 T cell receptor beta chains below, sequenced in a study of T cell responses to AZD1222 COVID-19 vaccine. The repertoire was sequenced with immunoSEQ multiplex PCR; TCRdb's copy has only in-frame clones and lacks some. The table records tens of thousands of clones, 91% of them present only once. The specimen comprised peripheral blood, sampled on day 0 of MenACWY control vaccination. The receptors were sampled from an adult in good health.

The chain links TRBV19 to TRBJ1-1; 7 nucleotides match TRBD1. Unmatched junction bases numbered 13, after V lost 7 bases and J lost 11 bases. Germline loops: CDR1 LNHDA, CDR2 SQIVND (reference sequence). The CDR3 contains 13 residues. The chain's CDR3 is CASTKGQYTGAFF. The CDR3 DNA is TGTGCCAGTACCAAGGGACAGTACACTGGGGCTTTCTTT.

The rearrangement uses TRBV5-6 and TRBJ1-2; the D is unclear. In germline, CDR1 is SGHDT, CDR2 YYEEEE. Trimming shortened V by 0 bases and J by 2 bases, and 11 bases separated the two germline ends. This CDR3 has 15 amino acids. The CDR3 reads CASSLEPVWNYGYTF. The CDR3 nucleotides read TGTGCCAGCAGCTTGGAACCGGTCTGGAACTATGGCTACACCTTC.

The gene calls are TRBV7-8 and TRBJ2-1; D may be TRBD1 (5 bases). V lost 5 bases and J 3 bases, leaving 8 bases between the germline ends. This CDR3 is 13 amino acids long. Germline loops: CDR1 SGHVS, CDR2 FQNEAQ. In nucleotides, the CDR3 is TGTGCCAGCAGCCGGACATTCTACAATGAGCAGTTCTTC. Amino acids: CASSRTFYNEQFF.

About this clone: Mismatch with germline at one junction end may stem from a read error. V is TRBV6-1 and J is TRBJ1-3, with a weak D call TRBD1 (5 bases). Germline CDR1 MNHNS, CDR2 SASEGT. This CDR3 comprises 13 residues. In DNA form, the CDR3 reads TGTGCCGGCAGGGAAGCATCTGGAAACACCATATATTTT. Translating gives CAGREASGNTIYF.

V is TRBV19 and J is TRBJ2-3; tentatively, D is TRBD2 (5 bases). The germline gives CDR1 LNHDA, CDR2 SQIVND (reference sequence). V lost 3 bases, J lost 6 bases, and 16 bases lay in between. The CDR3 spans 15 residues. The CDR3 is CASSIDPSSSDTQYF. CDR3 nucleotide sequence: TGTGCCAGTAGTATCGACCCCTCTAGCTCCGATACGCAGTATTTT.

The chain employs TRBV5-1 and TRBJ1-2; 11 nucleotides match TRBD1. This CDR3 contains 15 residues. CDR1 and CDR2 (germline): SGHRS, YFSETQ. Unmatched junction bases numbered 4, after V lost 2 bases and J lost 4 bases. The chain's CDR3 is CASSLSGTGGYGYTF. DNA for the CDR3: TGCGCCAGCAGCTTATCCGGGACAGGGGGCTATGGCTACACCTTC.

This chain connects TRBV11-2 to TRBJ2-5; D may correspond to TRBD1 or TRBD2 (6 bases each). This CDR3 contains 14 residues. From germline, CDR1 is SGHAT and CDR2 FQNNGV. Trimming left V 5 bases short and J 5 bases short, with 15 bases between. The CDR3 nucleotides are TGTGCCAGCAGCCCAGGCCTGGGGGGCGAGACCCAGTACTTC. It is translated as CASSPGLGGETQYF.

V is TRBV7-2 and J is TRBJ1-3; D is perhaps TRBD1 (5 bases). The CDR3 sequence is 15 residues long. The ends were cut back, 5 bases at V and 4 bases at J, with 15 bases in the middle. Germline loops: CDR1 SGHTA, CDR2 FQGNSA. This CDR3 reads CASSQSRGQGNTIYF. The CDR3 region has the DNA TGTGCCAGCAGCCAATCTAGGGGTCAAGGAAACACCATATATTTT. The entire variable domain, with the rest obtained from reference TRBV7-2 and TRBJ1-3, is as follows: GAGVSQSPSNKVTEKGKDVELRCDPISGHTALYWYRQSLGQGLEFLIYFQGNSAPDKSGLPSDRFSAERTGGSVSTLTIQRTQQEDSAVYLCASSQSRGQGNTIYFGEGSWLTVV.

The chain couples TRBV28 to TRBJ1-4; D might be TRBD1 (6 bases). The CDR3 sequence is 14 residues long. Germline V CDR1 and CDR2: MDHEN, SYDVKM. Trimming took off 7 bases at V and 8 bases at J, with 17 bases between the two ends. CDR3 region: CASTLGGLGEKLFF. The CDR3 coding sequence is TGTGCCAGCACCCTAGGGGGGCTCGGGGAAAAACTGTTTTTT.

This chain links TRBV27 with TRBJ2-1, with a possible D match to TRBD1 (6 bases). From germline, CDR1 is MNHEY and CDR2 SMNVEV (reference sequence). The CDR3 is made up of 14 amino acids. The ends were cut back, 2 bases at V and 3 bases at J, with 8 bases in the middle. In nucleotides, the CDR3 is TGTGCCAGCAGTTTAGTAGGGGGCTACAATGAGCAGTTCTTC. Translation gives CASSLVGGYNEQFF.

The chain combines TRBV5-5 with TRBJ2-3, with 10 bases that match TRBD2. The trim removed 0 bases at V and 5 bases at J, leaving 9 bases unmatched. CDR1 SGHKS and CDR2 YYEKEE come from the germline V gene (reference sequence). This CDR3 has 17 amino acids. CDR3 amino acids: CASSLAAGGPDGDTQYF. The DNA for the CDR3 is TGTGCCAGCAGCTTGGCAGCGGGAGGGCCAGACGGAGATACGCAGTATTTT. Complete variable domain (other parts from reference TRBV5-5 and TRBJ2-3): DAGVTQSPTHLIKTRGQQVTLRCSPISGHKSVSWYQQVLGQGPQFIFQYYEKEERGRGNFPDRFSARQFPNYSSELNVNALLLGDSALYLCASSLAAGGPDGDTQYFGPGTRLTVL.

The chain employs TRBV19 and TRBJ2-1; either TRBD1 or TRBD2 may supply D (5 bases each). CDR1 LNHDA and CDR2 SQIVND come from the germline V gene (reference sequence). The length of the CDR3 is 16 residues. Trimming pared 4 bases from V and 6 bases from J, leaving 19 bases between. CDR3 DNA: TGTGCCAGTAGTAGAGTCTGGGACCCCGCCCGCAATGAGCAGTTCTTC. This translates into CASSRVWDPARNEQFF.

The chain joins TRBV10-2 to TRBJ1-6; 8 bases match TRBD1. From germline, CDR1 is WSHSY and CDR2 SAAADI. V lost 6 bases, J lost 11 bases, and 6 bases stayed unmatched. The CDR3 loop spans 13 amino acids. CDR3 protein: CASRTGDRTPLHF. The CDR3 DNA sequence: TGCGCCAGCAGGACAGGGGACAGGACACCCCTCCACTTT.

This clone was seen just once. The chain uses TRBV28 and TRBJ2-7; 11 bases fit TRBD2. Per the germline V gene, CDR1 is MDHEN and CDR2 is SYDVKM. The CDR3 sequence is 15 residues long. V was clipped by 4 bases and J by 5 bases; unmatched bases: 7. The chain's CDR3 is CASSSELAGVDEQYF. The CDR3 nucleotides read TGTGCCAGCAGTTCGGAACTAGCGGGGGTGGACGAGCAGTACTTC.

This chain uses TRBV5-1 with TRBJ1-3; 7 bases match TRBD1. The junction had 6 bases not matched to a gene; V was cut back by 4 bases and J by 2 bases. This CDR3 has 15 residues. Germline loops: CDR1 SGHRS, CDR2 YFSETQ. The CDR3 loop is CASSPQGSTGNTIYF. CDR3 bases: TGCGCCAGCAGCCCACAGGGGTCAACTGGAAACACCATATATTTT.

The chain carries TRBV2 and TRBJ2-4; D may be TRBD2 (6 bases). Trimming left V 3 bases short and J 9 bases short, with 12 bases between. The CDR3 consists of 13 residues. Germline V gene sequence: CDR1 SNHLY, CDR2 FYNNEI. The CDR3 loop reads CASSDEGLGIQYF. The CDR3 DNA is TGTGCCAGCAGTGACGAGGGACTCGGCATTCAGTACTTC.

The genes are TRBV6-5 and TRBJ2-7; TRBD2 matches at 10 bases. V was pared by 6 bases and J by 1 base, with 6 bases of the junction left unmatched. This CDR3 is built from 15 residues. Germline values: CDR1 MNHEY, CDR2 SVGAGI. The CDR3 nucleotides are TGTGCCAGCAGCCGGGGACTAGCGTTTTCCTACGAGCAGTACTTC. As protein: CASSRGLAFSYEQYF.

The genes are TRBV7-3 and TRBJ2-3; D unclear. Trimming stripped 4 bases from V and 2 bases from J, with 4 bases between. This CDR3 comprises 12 residues. The germline V gene encodes CDR1 SGHTA and CDR2 FQGTGA. The CDR3 region has the DNA TGTGCCAGCAGCTCTTTCACAGATACGCAGTATTTT. It is translated as CASSSFTDTQYF.

The chain employs TRBV19 and TRBJ2-2; D ambiguous. The CDR3 contains 14 residues. Germline CDR1 and CDR2: LNHDA and SQIVND (reference sequence). Trimming cost V 1 base and J 8 bases, with 11 bases left between them. The CDR3 is CASSIGFIAGELFF. DNA of the CDR3: TGTGCCAGTAGTATAGGCTTCATTGCTGGGGAGCTGTTTTTT. The full variable domain, in which reference TRBV19 and TRBJ2-2 provide the parts outside the CDR3, is DGGITQSPKYLFRKEGQNVTLSCEQNLNHDAMYWYRQDPGQGLRLIYYSQIVNDFQKGDIAEGYSVSREKKESFPLTVTSAQKNPTAFYLCASSIGFIAGELFFGEGSRLTVL.

The V and J genes are TRBV5-4 and TRBJ1-4; D call uncertain. V shed 1 base and J shed 6 bases, with 10 bases lying between them. In germline, CDR1 is SGHNT, CDR2 YYREEE (reference sequence). CDR3 size: 14 residues. CDR3 in DNA: TGTGCCAGCAGCTTGTCGTTTAGCGATGAAAAACTGTTTTTT. Amino acids: CASSLSFSDEKLFF. Filled out from reference TRBV5-4 and TRBJ1-4, the complete variable domain reads ETGVTQSPTHLIKTRGQQVTLRCSSQSGHNTVSWYQQALGQGPQFIFQYYREEENGRGNFPPRFSGLQFPNYSSELNVNALELDDSALYLCASSLSFSDEKLFFGSGTQLSVL.

This clone was counted once. The CDR3: CASSIQGSGEQYF. As DNA, the CDR3 is TGTGCCAGTAGTATACAGGGGTCCGGCGAGCAGTACTTC. V gene TRBV19 combines with J gene TRBJ2-7; D might be TRBD1 (6 bases). V lost 2 bases, J lost 6 bases, and 11 bases lay in between. The CDR3 totals 13 residues. Germline lookup yields CDR1 LNHDA and CDR2 SQIVND (reference sequence).

The chain carries TRBV7-2 and TRBJ2-7; TRBD1 matches 11 bases. The CDR3 runs 14 residues. V dropped 5 bases and J dropped 6; count of bases not matched to a gene: 6. Looked up from germline, CDR1 is SGHTA and CDR2 is FQGNSA. The chain's CDR3 is CASSPGQGAIEQYF. As DNA, the CDR3 is TGTGCCAGCAGCCCCGGACAGGGGGCTATCGAGCAGTACTTC.

The rearrangement uses TRBV18 and TRBJ1-1; 7 bases match TRBD1. CDR3 size: 15 residues. CDR1 and CDR2 from the germline V gene are KGHSH and LQKENI. With V trimmed by 4 bases and J by 4 bases, 9 bases remained unmatched. The CDR3 is CASSRQGNLGTEAFF. Here the CDR3 DNA reads TGTGCCAGCTCACGACAGGGTAACCTGGGCACTGAAGCTTTCTTT.

The CDR3, as DNA: TGCGCCAGCAGCTTGGGACGAGGGGGGCTTTCACCCCTCCACTTT. Protein: CASSLGRGGLSPLHF. The V gene is TRBV5-1, the J gene TRBJ1-6, with D maybe TRBD1 (6 bases). V was trimmed by 0 bases and J by 9 bases, leaving 13 bases between them. The germline V gene has CDR1 SGHRS and CDR2 YFSETQ. The CDR3 totals 15 residues.

The rearrangement links TRBV5-1 to TRBJ2-3, with D perhaps TRBD1 (6 bases). V lost 6 bases and J 3 bases, leaving 11 bases between the germline ends. CDR3 size: 13 residues. Germline V gene sequence: CDR1 SGHRS, CDR2 YFSETQ. CDR3 DNA: TGCGCCAGCAATGGGGGCGGGACAGATACGCAGTATTTT. Translated: CASNGGGTDTQYF.

The rearrangement links TRBV19 to TRBJ1-1; 7 bases align to TRBD1. Germline values: CDR1 LNHDA, CDR2 SQIVND (reference sequence). V was clipped by 4 bases and J by 1 base; unmatched bases: 3. The CDR3 covers 14 residues. The CDR3: CASSRQGRNTEAFF. DNA of the CDR3: TGTGCCAGTAGTAGACAGGGCAGGAACACTGAAGCTTTCTTT.

This rearrangement joins TRBV10-1 to TRBJ2-3; TRBD1 might be the D (6 bases). Trimming took 0 bases from V and 4 from J, leaving 11 bases between them. Looked up from germline, CDR1 is WNHNN and CDR2 is SYGVQD (reference sequence). The CDR3 length is 15 residues. The CDR3 DNA reads as TGCGCCAGCAGTGAGTCGGTGGGGGCCTCAGATACGCAGTATTTT. This gives the protein CASSESVGASDTQYF.

This chain uses TRBV21-1 with TRBJ1-2; TRBD1, the D gene given by the table, was not confirmed from the DNA. TRBV21-1 constitutes a pseudogene. There are 13 residues in the CDR3. This CDR3 is CASPIRDNYGYTF. DNA of the CDR3: TGTGCCAGCCCAATCAGGGATAACTATGGCTACACCTTC.

The chain uses TRBV5-1 and TRBJ1-2, with D perhaps matching TRBD1 (5 bases). The V end lost 0 bases, the J end lost 7 bases, and 19 bases lay between the germline ends. The CDR3 loop spans 16 amino acids. Germline V gene sequence: CDR1 SGHRS, CDR2 YFSETQ. The DNA of the CDR3 is TGCGCCAGCAGCTTGGTGATCGGGGACTACGCGTCTGGCTACACCTTC. Translating it yields CASSLVIGDYASGYTF.

This clone occurred once. The rearrangement joins TRBV27 to TRBJ2-6; D possibly corresponds to TRBD2 (6 bases). The CDR3 is 19 residues long. The V end lost 5 bases, the J end lost 2 bases, and 22 bases lay between the germline ends. CDR1 and CDR2 (germline): MNHEY, SMNVEV (reference sequence). In nucleotides, the CDR3 is TGTGCCAGCAGTGCCGCTCTGGGAGGTTATACCCCTGGGGCCAACGTCCTGACTTTC. Protein product: CASSAALGGYTPGANVLTF.

This clone was counted a few times. This chain joins TRBV5-6 and TRBJ2-5; 8 bases match TRBD1. The V gene's germline CDR1 is SGHDT and CDR2 YYEEEE. J was trimmed by 0 bases and V by 3 bases; bases with no gene match: 10. The length of the CDR3 is 17 residues. This chain's CDR3 is CASSWAYRGKDQETQYF. The CDR3 region has the DNA TGTGCCAGCAGCTGGGCCTACAGGGGGAAGGACCAAGAGACCCAGTACTTC.

The chain carries TRBV10-3 and TRBJ1-2, with D possibly TRBD1 on 5 matching bases. CDR3 length equals 13 residues. CDR1 is ENHRY, CDR2 SYGVKD, per germline. Trimming pared 6 bases from V and 4 bases from J, leaving 12 bases between. The CDR3 coding sequence is TGTGCCATCAGCCCCGATGGGGGCTATGGCTACACCTTC. Protein sequence: CAISPDGGYGYTF.